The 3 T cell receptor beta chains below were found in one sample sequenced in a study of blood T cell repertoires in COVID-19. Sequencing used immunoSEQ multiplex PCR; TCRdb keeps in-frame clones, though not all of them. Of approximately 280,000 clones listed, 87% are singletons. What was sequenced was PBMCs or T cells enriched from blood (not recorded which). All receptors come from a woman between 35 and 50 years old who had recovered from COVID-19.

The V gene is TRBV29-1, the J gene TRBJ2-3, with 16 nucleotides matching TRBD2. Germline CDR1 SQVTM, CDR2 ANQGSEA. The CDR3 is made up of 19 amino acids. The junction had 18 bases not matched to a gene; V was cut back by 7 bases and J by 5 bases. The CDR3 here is CSALQGGLAGGPFGDTQYF. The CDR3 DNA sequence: TGCAGCGCCCTACAGGGGGGACTAGCGGGAGGGCCCTTTGGAGATACGCAGTATTTT.

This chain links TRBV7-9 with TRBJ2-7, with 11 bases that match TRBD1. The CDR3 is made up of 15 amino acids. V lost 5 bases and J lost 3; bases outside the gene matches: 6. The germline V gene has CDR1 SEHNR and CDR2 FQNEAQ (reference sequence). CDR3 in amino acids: CASSRTGGRYYEQYF. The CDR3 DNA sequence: TGTGCCAGCAGCCGGACAGGGGGCCGATACTACGAGCAGTACTTC.

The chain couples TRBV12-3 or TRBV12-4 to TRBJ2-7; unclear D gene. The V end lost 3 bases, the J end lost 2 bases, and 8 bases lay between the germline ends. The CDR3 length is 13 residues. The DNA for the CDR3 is TGTGCCAGCAGTTTCGGCAGGACCTACGAGCAGTACTTC. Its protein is CASSFGRTYEQYF.